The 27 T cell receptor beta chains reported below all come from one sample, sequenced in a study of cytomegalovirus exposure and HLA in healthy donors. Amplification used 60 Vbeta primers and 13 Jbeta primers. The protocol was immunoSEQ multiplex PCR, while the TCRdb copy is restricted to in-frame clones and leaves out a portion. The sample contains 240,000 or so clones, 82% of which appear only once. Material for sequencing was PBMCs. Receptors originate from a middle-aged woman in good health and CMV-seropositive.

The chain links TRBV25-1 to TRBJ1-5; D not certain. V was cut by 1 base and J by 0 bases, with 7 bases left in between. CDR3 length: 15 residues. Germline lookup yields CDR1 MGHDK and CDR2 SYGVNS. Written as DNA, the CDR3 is TGTGCCAGCAGTGAATCTGCAGATAGCAATCAGCCCCAGCATTTT. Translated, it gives CASSESADSNQPQHF.

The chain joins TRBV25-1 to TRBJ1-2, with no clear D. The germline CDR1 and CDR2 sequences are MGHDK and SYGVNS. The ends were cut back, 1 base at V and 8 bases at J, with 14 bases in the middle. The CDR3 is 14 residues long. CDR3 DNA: TGTGCCAGCAGTGAATCGGGAGCTCCGCGGGGCTACACCTTC. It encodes CASSESGAPRGYTF.

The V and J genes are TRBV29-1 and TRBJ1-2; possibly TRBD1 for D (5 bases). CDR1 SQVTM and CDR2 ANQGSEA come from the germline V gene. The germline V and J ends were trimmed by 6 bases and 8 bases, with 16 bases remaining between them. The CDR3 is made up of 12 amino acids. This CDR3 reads CSVPHFRGGYTF. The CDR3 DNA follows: TGCAGCGTCCCCCACTTTAGGGGCGGCTACACCTTC. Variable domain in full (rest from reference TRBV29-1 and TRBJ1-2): SAVISQKPSRDICQRGTSLTIQCQVDSQVTMMFWYRQQPGQSLTLIATANQGSEATYESGFVIDKFPISRPNLTFSTLTVSNMSPEDSSIYLCSVPHFRGGYTFGSGTRLTVV.

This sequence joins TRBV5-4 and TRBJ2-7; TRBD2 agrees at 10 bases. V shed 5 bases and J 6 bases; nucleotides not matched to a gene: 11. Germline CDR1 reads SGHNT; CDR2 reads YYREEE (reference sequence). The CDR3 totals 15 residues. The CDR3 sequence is CASRADLAGESEQYF. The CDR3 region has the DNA TGTGCCAGCAGGGCTGATCTAGCGGGAGAAAGCGAGCAGTACTTC.

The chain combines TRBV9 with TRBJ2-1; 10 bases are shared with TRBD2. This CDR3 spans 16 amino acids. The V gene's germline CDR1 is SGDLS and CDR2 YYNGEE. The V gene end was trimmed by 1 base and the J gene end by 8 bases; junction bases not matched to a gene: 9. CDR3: CASSVRSLAGAYEQFF. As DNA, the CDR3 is TGTGCCAGCAGCGTAAGGTCCCTAGCGGGAGCTTATGAGCAGTTCTTC. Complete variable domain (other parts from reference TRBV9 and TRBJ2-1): DSGVTQTPKHLITATGQRVTLRCSPRSGDLSVYWYQQSLDQGLQFLIQYYNGEERAKGNILERFSAQQFPDLHSELNLSSLELGDSALYFCASSVRSLAGAYEQFFGPGTRLTVL.

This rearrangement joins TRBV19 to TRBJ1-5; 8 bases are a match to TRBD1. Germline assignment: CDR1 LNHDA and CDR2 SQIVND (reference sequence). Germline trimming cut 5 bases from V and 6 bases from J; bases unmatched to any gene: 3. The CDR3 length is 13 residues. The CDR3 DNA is TGTGCCAGTAGTTCCGGACAGGGTCAGCCCCAGCATTTT. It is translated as CASSSGQGQPQHF.

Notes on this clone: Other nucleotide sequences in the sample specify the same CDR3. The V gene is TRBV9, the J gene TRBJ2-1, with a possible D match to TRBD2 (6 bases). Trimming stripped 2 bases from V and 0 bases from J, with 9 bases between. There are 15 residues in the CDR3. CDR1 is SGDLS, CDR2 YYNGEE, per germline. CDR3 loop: CASSVSGSSYNEQFF. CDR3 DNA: TGTGCCAGCAGCGTTAGCGGAAGCTCCTACAATGAGCAGTTCTTC.

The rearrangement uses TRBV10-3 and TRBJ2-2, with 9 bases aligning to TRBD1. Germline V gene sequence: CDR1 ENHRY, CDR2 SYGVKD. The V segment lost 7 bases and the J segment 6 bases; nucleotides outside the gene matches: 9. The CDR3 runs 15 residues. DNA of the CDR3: TGTGCCATCAATAACGGGACAGGGAGGGCCGGGGAGCTGTTTTTT. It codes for CAINNGTGRAGELFF.

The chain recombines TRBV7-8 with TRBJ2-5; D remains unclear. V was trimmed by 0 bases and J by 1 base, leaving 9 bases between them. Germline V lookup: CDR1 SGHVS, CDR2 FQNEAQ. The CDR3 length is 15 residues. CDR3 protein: CASSLAINFQETQYF. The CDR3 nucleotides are TGTGCCAGCAGCTTAGCCATTAACTTCCAAGAGACCCAGTACTTC.

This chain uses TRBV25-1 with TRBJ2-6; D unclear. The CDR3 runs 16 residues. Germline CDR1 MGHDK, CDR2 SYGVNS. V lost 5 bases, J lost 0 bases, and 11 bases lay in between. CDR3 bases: TGTGCCAGCAGTTCCGACTGGAGCTCTGGGGCCAACGTCCTGACTTTC. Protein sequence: CASSSDWSSGANVLTF. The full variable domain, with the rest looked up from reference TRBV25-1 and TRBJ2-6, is EADIYQTPRYLVIGTGKKITLECSQTMGHDKMYWYQQDPGMELHLIHYSYGVNSTEKGDLSSESTVSRIRTEHFPLTLESARPSHTSQYLCASSSDWSSGANVLTFGAGSRLTVL.

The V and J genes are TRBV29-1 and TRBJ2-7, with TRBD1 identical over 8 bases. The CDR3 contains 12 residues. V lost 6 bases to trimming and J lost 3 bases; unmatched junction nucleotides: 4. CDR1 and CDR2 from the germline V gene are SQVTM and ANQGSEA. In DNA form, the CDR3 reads TGCAGCGTCCTCGGACAGGGCTACGAGCAGTACTTC. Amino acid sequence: CSVLGQGYEQYF.

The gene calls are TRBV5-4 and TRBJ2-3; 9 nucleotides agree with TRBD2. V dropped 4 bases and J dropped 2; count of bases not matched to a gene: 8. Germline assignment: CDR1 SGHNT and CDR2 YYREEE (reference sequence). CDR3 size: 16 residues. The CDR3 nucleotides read TGTGCCAGCAGCCCTAGAATAGCGGGGGTCACAGATACGCAGTATTTT. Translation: CASSPRIAGVTDTQYF.

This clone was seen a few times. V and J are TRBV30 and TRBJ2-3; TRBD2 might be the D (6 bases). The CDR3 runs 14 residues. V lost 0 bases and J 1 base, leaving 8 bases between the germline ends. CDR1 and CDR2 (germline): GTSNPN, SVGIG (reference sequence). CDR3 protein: CAWSVGEGTDTQYF. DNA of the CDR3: TGTGCCTGGAGTGTCGGGGAGGGCACAGATACGCAGTATTTT.

The CDR3 spells CASSPGTGGSGANVLTF. In DNA form, the CDR3 reads TGTGCCAGCTCTCCGGGGACAGGTGGTTCTGGGGCCAACGTCCTGACTTTC. J is TRBJ2-6 and V is TRBV18, with 8 bases lining up with TRBD1. From germline, CDR1 is KGHSH and CDR2 LQKENI. The junction had 8 bases not matched to a gene; V was cut back by 6 bases and J by 1 base. The CDR3 sequence is 17 residues long.

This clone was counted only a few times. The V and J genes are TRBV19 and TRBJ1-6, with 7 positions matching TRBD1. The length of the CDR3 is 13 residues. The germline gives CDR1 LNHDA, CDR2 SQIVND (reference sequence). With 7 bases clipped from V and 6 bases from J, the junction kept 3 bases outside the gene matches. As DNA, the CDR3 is TGTGCCAGTACGGGACAGCTTAATTCACCCCTCCACTTT. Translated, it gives CASTGQLNSPLHF.

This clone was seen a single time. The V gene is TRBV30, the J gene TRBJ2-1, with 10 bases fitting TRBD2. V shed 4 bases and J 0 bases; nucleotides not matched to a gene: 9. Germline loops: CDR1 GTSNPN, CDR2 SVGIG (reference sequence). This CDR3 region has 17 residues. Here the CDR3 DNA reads TGTGCCTGGAATAGCGGGAGGAGTTCCCCCTCCTACAATGAGCAGTTCTTC. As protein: CAWNSGRSSPSYNEQFF. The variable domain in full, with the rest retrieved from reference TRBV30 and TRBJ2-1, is SQTIHQWPATLVQPVGSPLSLECTVEGTSNPNLYWYRQAAGRGLQLLFYSVGIGQISSEVPQNLSASRPQDRQFILSSKKLLLSDSGFYLCAWNSGRSSPSYNEQFFGPGTRLTVL.

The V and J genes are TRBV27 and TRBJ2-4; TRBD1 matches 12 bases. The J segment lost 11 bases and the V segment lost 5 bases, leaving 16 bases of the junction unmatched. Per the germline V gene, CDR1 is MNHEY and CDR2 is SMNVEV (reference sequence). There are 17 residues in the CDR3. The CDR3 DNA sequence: TGTGCCAGCAGTGTAAACTCCGGGACAGGGGGCCCGAGCGTTCAGTACTTC. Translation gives CASSVNSGTGGPSVQYF.

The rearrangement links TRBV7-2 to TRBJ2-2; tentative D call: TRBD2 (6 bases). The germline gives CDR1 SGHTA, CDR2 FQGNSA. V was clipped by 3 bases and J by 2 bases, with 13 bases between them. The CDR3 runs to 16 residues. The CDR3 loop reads CASSFRAGPNTGELFF. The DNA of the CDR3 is TGTGCCAGCAGCTTCAGAGCGGGCCCTAACACCGGGGAGCTGTTTTTT.

The CDR3 DNA reads as TGCGCCAGCAGTGAGTCTCCGGGGTCATCAGGCAATGAGCAGTTCTTC. It codes for CASSESPGSSGNEQFF. The chain couples TRBV10-2 to TRBJ2-1; possible D gene TRBD2, 5 bases. This CDR3 comprises 16 residues. Germline V gene data show CDR1 as WSHSY and CDR2 as SAAADI. With 0 bases removed from V and 6 bases from J, the gap between germline ends came to 15 bases.

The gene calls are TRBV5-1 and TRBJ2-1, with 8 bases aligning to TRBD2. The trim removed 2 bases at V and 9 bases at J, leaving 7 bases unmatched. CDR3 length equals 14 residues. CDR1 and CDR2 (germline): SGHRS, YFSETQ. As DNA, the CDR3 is TGCGCCAGCAGCTTTCCGAGCGGGGGCGGTGAGCAGTTCTTC. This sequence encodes CASSFPSGGGEQFF.

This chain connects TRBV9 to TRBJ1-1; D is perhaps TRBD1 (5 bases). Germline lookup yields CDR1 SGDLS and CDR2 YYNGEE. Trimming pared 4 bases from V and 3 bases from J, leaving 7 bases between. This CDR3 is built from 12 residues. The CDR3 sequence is CASSQGDTEAFF. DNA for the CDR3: TGTGCCAGCAGCCAGGGCGACACTGAAGCTTTCTTT. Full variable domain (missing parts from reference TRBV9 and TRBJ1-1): DSGVTQTPKHLITATGQRVTLRCSPRSGDLSVYWYQQSLDQGLQFLIQYYNGEERAKGNILERFSAQQFPDLHSELNLSSLELGDSALYFCASSQGDTEAFFGQGTRLTVV.

CDR3 sequence (DNA): TGTGCCAGCAGCCTCGGACAGGGGCGGGGAGAGGCTTTCTTT. Its translation: CASSLGQGRGEAFF. The chain has TRBV7-9 and TRBJ1-1, with TRBD1 matching 9 bases. CDR1 and CDR2 from the germline V gene are SEHNR and FQNEAQ (reference sequence). The CDR3 spans 14 residues. The ends lost 5 bases at V and 11 bases at J; junction bases unmatched: 12.

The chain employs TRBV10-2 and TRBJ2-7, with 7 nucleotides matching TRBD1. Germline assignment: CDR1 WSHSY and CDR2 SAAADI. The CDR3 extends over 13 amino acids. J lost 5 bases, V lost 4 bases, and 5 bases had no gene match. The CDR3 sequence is CASSVQGINEQYF. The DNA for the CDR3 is TGCGCCAGCAGTGTACAGGGGATCAACGAGCAGTACTTC.

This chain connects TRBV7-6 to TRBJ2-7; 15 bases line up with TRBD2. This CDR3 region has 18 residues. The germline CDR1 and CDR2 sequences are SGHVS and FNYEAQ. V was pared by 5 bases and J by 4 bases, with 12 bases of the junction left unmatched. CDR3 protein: CASSVIPGTSGGTYEQYF. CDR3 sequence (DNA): TGTGCCAGCAGCGTTATACCAGGGACTAGCGGGGGGACATACGAGCAGTACTTC.

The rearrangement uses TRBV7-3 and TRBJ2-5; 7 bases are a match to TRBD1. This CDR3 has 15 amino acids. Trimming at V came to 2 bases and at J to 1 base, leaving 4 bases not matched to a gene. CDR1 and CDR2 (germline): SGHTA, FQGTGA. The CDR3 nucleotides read TGTGCCAGCAGCTTAGGGGGACAGATCCAAGAGACCCAGTACTTC. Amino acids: CASSLGGQIQETQYF. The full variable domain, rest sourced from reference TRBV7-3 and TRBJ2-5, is GAGVSQTPSNKVTEKGKYVELRCDPISGHTALYWYRQSLGQGPEFLIYFQGTGAADDSGLPNDRFFAVRPEGSVSTLKIQRTERGDSAVYLCASSLGGQIQETQYFGPGTRLLVL.

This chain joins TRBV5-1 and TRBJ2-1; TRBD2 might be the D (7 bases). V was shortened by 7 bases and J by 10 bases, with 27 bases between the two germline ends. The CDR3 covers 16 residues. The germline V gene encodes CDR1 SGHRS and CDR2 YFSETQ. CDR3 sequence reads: CASQGGVGETRGEQFF. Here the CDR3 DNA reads TGCGCCAGCCAAGGGGGGGTCGGGGAAACTCGGGGCGAGCAGTTCTTC.

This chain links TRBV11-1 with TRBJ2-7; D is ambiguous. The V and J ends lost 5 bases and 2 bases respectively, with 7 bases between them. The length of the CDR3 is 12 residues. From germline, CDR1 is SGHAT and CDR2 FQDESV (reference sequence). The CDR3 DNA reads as TGTGCCAGCAGCCTCCACACCTACGAGCAGTACTTC. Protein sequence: CASSLHTYEQYF.